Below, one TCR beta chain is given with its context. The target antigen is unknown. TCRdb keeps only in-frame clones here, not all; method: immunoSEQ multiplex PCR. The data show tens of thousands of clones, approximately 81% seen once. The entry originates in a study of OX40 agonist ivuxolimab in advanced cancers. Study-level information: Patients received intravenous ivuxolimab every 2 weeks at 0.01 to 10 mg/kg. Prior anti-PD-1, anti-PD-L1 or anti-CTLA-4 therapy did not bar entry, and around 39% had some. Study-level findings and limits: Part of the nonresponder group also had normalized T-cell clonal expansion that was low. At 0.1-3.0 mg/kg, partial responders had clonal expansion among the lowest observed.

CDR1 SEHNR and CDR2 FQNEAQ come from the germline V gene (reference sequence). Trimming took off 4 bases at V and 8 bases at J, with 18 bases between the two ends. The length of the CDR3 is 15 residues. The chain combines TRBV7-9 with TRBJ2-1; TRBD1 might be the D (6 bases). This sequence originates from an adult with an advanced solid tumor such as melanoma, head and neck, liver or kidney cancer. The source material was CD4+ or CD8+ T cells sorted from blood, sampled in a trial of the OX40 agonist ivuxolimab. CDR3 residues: CASSSPNRVRDEQFF. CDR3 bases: TGTGCCAGCAGCTCCCCGAACAGGGTAAGGGATGAGCAGTTCTTC.